The present entry profiles one T cell receptor (beta chain) with its context. Its cognate antigen is unknown. Measured with immunoSEQ multiplex PCR; TCRdb has only the in-frame clones, and not every one. The sample lists fewer than 150,000 clones; about 85% were seen once. V trimming: 1 base; J trimming: 2 bases; junction bases outside the gene matches: 3. This CDR3 has 16 amino acids. The germline gives CDR1 SGHDT, CDR2 YYEEEE. The sample originates from a study of T cell responses to AZD1222 COVID-19 vaccine. Background on the study: The study pooled second doses at about 4 or about 12 weeks. The study's findings and limits: Clonal diversity may have been underestimated in mostly white British donors. Repertoires were sampled only after the peak T cell response. The number of AZD1222 recipients seropositive at baseline was only five or six.

The sample was peripheral blood, taken on day 0 of AZD1222 vaccination. This chain links TRBV5-6 with TRBJ1-6; 7 nucleotides line up with TRBD1. This TCR derives from an adult in good health. CDR3 in amino acids: CASSLSGGTYNSPLHF. The CDR3 DNA follows: TGTGCCAGCAGCTTGTCAGGGGGAACCTATAATTCACCCCTCCACTTT.